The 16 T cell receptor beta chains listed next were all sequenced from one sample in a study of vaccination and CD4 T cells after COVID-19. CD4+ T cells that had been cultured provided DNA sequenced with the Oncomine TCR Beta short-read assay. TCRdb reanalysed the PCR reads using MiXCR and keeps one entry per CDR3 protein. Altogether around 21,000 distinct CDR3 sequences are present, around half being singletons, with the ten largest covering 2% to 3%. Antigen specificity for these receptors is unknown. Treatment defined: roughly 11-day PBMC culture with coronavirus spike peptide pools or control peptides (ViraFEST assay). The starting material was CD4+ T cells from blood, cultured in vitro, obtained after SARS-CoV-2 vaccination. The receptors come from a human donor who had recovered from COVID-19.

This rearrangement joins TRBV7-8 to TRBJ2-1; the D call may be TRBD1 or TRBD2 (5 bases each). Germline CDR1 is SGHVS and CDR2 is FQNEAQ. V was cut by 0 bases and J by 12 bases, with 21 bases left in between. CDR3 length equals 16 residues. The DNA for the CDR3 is TGTGCCAGCAGCTTAGCGCCCAATGGGGGTAGGGGTGGGCAGTTCTTC. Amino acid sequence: CASSLAPNGGRGGQFF.

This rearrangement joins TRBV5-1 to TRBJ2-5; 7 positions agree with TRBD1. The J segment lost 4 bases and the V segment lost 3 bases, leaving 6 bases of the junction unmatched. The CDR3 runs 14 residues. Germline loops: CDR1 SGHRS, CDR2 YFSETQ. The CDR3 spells CASSWETGLETQYF. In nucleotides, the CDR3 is TGCGCCAGCAGCTGGGAGACAGGGCTAGAGACCCAGTACTTC.

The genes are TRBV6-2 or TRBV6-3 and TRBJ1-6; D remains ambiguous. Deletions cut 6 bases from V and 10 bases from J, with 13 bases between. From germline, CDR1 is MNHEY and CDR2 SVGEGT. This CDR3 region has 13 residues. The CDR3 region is CASRARVDSPLHF. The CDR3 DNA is TGTGCCAGCAGGGCCCGTGTGGACTCACCCCTCCACTTT.

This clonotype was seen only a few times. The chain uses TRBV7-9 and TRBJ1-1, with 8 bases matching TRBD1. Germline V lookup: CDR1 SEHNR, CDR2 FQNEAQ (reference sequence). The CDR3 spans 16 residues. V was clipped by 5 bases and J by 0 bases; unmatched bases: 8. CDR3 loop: CASSPNRGGMNTEAFF. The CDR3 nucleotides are TGTGCCAGCAGCCCCAACAGGGGGGGTATGAACACTGAAGCTTTCTTT.

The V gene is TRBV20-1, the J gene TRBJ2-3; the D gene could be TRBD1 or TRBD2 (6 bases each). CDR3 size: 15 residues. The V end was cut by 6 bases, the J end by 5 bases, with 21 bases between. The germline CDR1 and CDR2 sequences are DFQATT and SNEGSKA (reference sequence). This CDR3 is CSAPIRGPRVDTQYF. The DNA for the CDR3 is TGCAGTGCCCCGATCCGGGGGCCGAGGGTAGATACGCAGTATTTT.

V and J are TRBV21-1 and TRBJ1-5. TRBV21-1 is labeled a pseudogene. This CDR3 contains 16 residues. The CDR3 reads CASSKDGGRWNQPQHF. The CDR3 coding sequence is TGTGCCAGCAGCAAAGACGGTGGCAGGTGGAATCAGCCCCAGCATTTT.

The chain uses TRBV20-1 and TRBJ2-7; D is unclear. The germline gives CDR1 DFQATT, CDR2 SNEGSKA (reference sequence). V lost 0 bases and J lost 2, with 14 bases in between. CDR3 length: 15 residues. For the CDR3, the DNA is TGCAGTGCTAGAGATGCGTGGAAACCAACCTACGAGCAGTACTTC. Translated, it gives CSARDAWKPTYEQYF.

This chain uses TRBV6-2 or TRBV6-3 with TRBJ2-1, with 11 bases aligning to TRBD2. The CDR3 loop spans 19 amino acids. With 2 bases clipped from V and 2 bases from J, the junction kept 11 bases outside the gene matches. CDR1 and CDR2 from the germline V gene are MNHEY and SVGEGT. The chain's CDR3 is CASSYTTSPTSGAYNEQFF. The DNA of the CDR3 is TGTGCCAGCAGTTACACAACGTCCCCGACTAGCGGGGCCTACAATGAGCAGTTCTTC.

In nucleotides, the CDR3 is TGTGCCAGTAGTCGCCGTAGCGGGAGGGCCTTAGAGACCCAGTACTTC. Protein sequence: CASSRRSGRALETQYF. The V call is TRBV19, the J call TRBJ2-5; 11 positions agree with TRBD2. Germline V gene data show CDR1 as LNHDA and CDR2 as SQIVND (reference sequence). The CDR3 has 16 residues. Trimming took 5 bases from V and 4 from J; bases not matched to a gene: 9.

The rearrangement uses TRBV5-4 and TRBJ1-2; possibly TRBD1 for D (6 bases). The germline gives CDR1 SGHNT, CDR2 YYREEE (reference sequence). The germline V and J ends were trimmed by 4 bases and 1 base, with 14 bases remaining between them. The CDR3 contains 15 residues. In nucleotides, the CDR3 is TGTGCCAGCAGCGAGGGGACACACAGTAACTATGGCTACACCTTC. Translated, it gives CASSEGTHSNYGYTF.

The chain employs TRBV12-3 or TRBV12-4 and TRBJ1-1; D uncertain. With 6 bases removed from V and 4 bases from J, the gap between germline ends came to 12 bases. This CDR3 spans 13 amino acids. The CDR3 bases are TGTGCCAGCAGAGACGAACGCGGCACTGAAGCTTTCTTT. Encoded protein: CASRDERGTEAFF.

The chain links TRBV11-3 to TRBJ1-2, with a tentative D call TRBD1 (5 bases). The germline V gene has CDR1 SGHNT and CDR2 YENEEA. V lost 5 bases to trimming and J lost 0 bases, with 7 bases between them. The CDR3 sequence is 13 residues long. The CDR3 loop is CASSPGPNYGYTF. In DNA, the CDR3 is TGTGCCAGCAGCCCAGGGCCTAACTATGGCTACACCTTC. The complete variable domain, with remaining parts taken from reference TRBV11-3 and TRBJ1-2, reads EAGVVQSPRYKIIEKKQPVAFWCNPISGHNTLYWYLQNLGQGPELLIRYENEEAVDDSQLPKDRFSAERLKGVDSTLKIQPAELGDSAVYLCASSPGPNYGYTFGSGTRLTVV.

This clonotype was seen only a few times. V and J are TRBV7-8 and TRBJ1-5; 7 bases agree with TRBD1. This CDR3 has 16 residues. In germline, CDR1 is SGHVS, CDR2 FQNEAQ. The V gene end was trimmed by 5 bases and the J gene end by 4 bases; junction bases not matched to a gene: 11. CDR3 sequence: CASSNFIGGRNQPQHF. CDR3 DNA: TGTGCCAGCAGCAACTTTATAGGGGGCCGGAATCAGCCCCAGCATTTT.

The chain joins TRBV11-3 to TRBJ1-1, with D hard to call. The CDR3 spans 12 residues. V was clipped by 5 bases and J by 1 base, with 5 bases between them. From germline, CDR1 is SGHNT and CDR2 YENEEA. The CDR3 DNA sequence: TGTGCCAGCAGCCAGTCGAACACTGAAGCTTTCTTT. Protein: CASSQSNTEAFF. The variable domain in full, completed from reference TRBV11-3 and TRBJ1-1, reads EAGVVQSPRYKIIEKKQPVAFWCNPISGHNTLYWYLQNLGQGPELLIRYENEEAVDDSQLPKDRFSAERLKGVDSTLKIQPAELGDSAVYLCASSQSNTEAFFGQGTRLTVV.

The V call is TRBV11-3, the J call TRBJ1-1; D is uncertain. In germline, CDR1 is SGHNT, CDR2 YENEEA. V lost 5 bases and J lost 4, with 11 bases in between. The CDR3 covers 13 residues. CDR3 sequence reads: CASSPLGITEAFF. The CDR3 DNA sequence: TGTGCCAGCAGCCCCTTAGGGATCACTGAAGCTTTCTTT. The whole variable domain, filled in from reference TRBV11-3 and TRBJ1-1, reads EAGVVQSPRYKIIEKKQPVAFWCNPISGHNTLYWYLQNLGQGPELLIRYENEEAVDDSQLPKDRFSAERLKGVDSTLKIQPAELGDSAVYLCASSPLGITEAFFGQGTRLTVV.

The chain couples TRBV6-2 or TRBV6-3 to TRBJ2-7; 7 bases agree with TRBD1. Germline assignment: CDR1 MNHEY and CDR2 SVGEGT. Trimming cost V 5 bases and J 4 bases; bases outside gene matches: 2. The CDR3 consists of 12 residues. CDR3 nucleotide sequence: TGTGCCAGCAGTCGACAGGGTTACGAGCAGTACTTC. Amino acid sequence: CASSRQGYEQYF.